The text below deals with one T cell receptor (beta chain). This clonotype has just a few counts. The target of this receptor is not known. No qualities accompany the bases; no much larger clone lies one base away. Amplification of TCR beta CDR3 regions was carried out from RNA transcripts. A first-round RT-PCR of the TCR CDR3 used the HTBI primer set with the Qiagen OneStep RT-PCR kit. Libraries were constructed in a second round of multiplex PCR, after which size selection and purification were carried out. Libraries were sequenced paired-end with 100 bp reads on an Illumina HiSeq2000. The published analysis was carried out like this. Raw data were processed with SOAPnuke, discarding reads with adapters, uncalled bases, mean Phred below 15, or no exact constant-primer or identifier match. High-quality paired reads were merged with COPE v1.2.5, and unique nucleotide sequences were defined as clonotypes. Clonotypes were aligned to IMGT TRBV, TRBD and TRBJ reference segments using MiTCR v1.1. Analysis was restricted to V-J combinations with a frequency above 0.0001, which covered about 99% of repertoires. A TCS score was defined as the ratio of F50 (clonal expansion) to E x V (chaos), with BLOSUM62-based TCRdist applied between CDR3 peptides within each V-J. Welch's t-statistics and random forest reduced approximately 520 V-J features to 10 to 15, which were used in a naive Bayes classifier (R e1071). Thyroid-blood repertoire similarity was quantified with the Morisita-Horn index. TCRdb trimmed public reads at Q25 via fastp, called clones via MiXCR and kept in-frame beta chains. A single entry per CDR3 protein holds the most common genes and DNA from its merged rows. The V and J calls reflect TCRdb's pipeline rather than the authors' work. The table for this sample lists roughly 570,000 distinct CDR3 sequences; just over 45% of them were counted only once. The biggest ten clones account for roughly 19% of the sample.

Any patient with an uncontrolled infection, another autoimmune disease, pregnancy or lactation was excluded. Clinical symptoms, serum thyroxine and TRAb, thyroid ultrasound, and orbital computed tomography formed the basis for the diagnoses. Trizol reagent was used to extract total RNA, and RNA quality was then checked on an Agilent 2100 Bioanalyzer. This sample stems from a study of T cells in Graves' hyperthyroidism and ophthalmopathy (dated by TCRdb to about 2019). About the full investigation: A discovery cohort of around 100 patients, about 43 with Graves' ophthalmopathy and about 58 with stable Graves' hyperthyroidism, was used to find distinguishing TCR V-J signatures. An independent validation cohort of around 19 hyperthyroidism patients and 17 patients who later progressed to ophthalmopathy tested prospective prediction of ophthalmopathy. For training and testing, the 100 patients in the discovery cohort were randomly divided in a 7:3 ratio. In more than five Graves' hyperthyroidism patients, the study also compared T-cell repertoires from thyroid tissue with T-cell repertoires from blood. Following sampling, methimazole starting at 30 mg daily was given to hyperthyroidism patients, and high-dose intravenous methylprednisolone was given to ophthalmopathy patients. The paper describes TCR Vbeta CDR3 sequencing of around 130 peripheral blood samples, made up of roughly 45 ophthalmopathy patients, approximately 73 hyperthyroidism patients and 17 progressor patients. Study-wide findings and limitations: In validation, the model predicted progression to ophthalmopathy with approximately 71% sensitivity and 72% to 85% specificity, a median of roughly seven months before onset. Sample size was not statistically predetermined, and blinding of investigators to group allocation was not performed. Blood samples also contained most of the expanded thyroid clonotypes (frequency above 0.001), which suggests that blood repertoires may reflect thyroid immune responses. A model built on a 13 V-J signature distinguished ophthalmopathy from stable hyperthyroidism, reaching about 88% sensitivity and around 81% specificity in cross-validation and 80%/75% in testing.

Clipping removes 1 base from V and 7 bases from J, with 6 as the unmatched junction base count. Based on the germline V gene, the CDR1 and CDR2 sequences are MGHRA and YSYEKL. Reading from cysteine to phenylalanine, the CDR3 counts 16 amino acids. CDR3 DNA only is kept here, 48 bases in frame from base 1. The sample was peripheral blood or thyroid tissue (not recorded which). The chain links TRBV4-1 with TRBJ1-5, and 11 junctional nucleotides match TRBD1. The sequence was collected from an adult woman with Graves' disease, either hyperthyroidism or ophthalmopathy (not recorded which). The nucleotide sequence is TGCGCCAGCAGCCAAGTAACGGGACAGGGGGAACAGCCCCAGCATTTT. This sequence encodes CASSQVTGQGEQPQHF.